The T cell receptor (beta chain) described here comes from a study of response to subunit inactivated influenza vaccine. Points from the study as a whole: Each seasonal influenza vaccination recruits few new T cells, the authors suggested.

A single record per CDR3 protein comes from TCRdb applying MiXCR to the RT-PCR reads. The table shows a few hundred thousand distinct CDR3 sequences, with approximately 15% occurring only once. This clonotype was observed a few times. Its antigen is unknown. Trimming took 5 bases from V and 3 from J; bases not matched to a gene: 10. This CDR3 has 15 residues. The germline CDR1 and CDR2 sequences are MDHEN and SYDVKM. The chain carries TRBV28 and TRBJ2-7, with 7 bases aligning to TRBD1. This receptor was taken from a man aged 50-60 years who received an inactivated influenza vaccine. The sequences come from PBMCs from blood, collected approximately 12 days after vaccination. The CDR3 DNA is TGTGCCAGCAGTCTCGGGACAGCCATACTCTACGAGCAGTACTTC. This sequence encodes CASSLGTAILYEQYF.